This TCR beta chain was identified during a study of CD8 T cells in ankylosing spondylitis. Study-level points and caveats: For ankylosing spondylitis blood, a TCR beta motif of about 8 highly homologous variants appeared characteristic.

Deletions cut 4 bases from V and 10 bases from J, with 8 bases between. CDR3 length: 11 amino acids. TCRdb ran MiXCR on the 5' RACE reads and lists one entry per CDR3 protein. In the table there are around 490,000 distinct CDR3 sequences, about 5.2% of which are singletons. This clonotype showed up many times. The antigen is undetermined. The sequence derives from a male donor with ankylosing spondylitis. The sample was blood, either unsorted or a sorted T cell fraction (not recorded which). The chain couples TRBV12-3 or TRBV12-4 to TRBJ2-1; D is ambiguous. CDR3 amino acids: CASSSLIEQFF. The CDR3 DNA follows: TGTGCCAGCAGTTCCTTGATAGAGCAGTTCTTC.